This T cell receptor (beta chain) was captured by sequencing in a study of blood T cell repertoires in COVID-19. This clone is a singleton in its sample. Between the trimmed V and J ends, which lost 3 bases and 2 bases, there was a span of 11 bases. The CDR3 contains 15 residues. Germline V CDR1 and CDR2: KGHSH, LQKENI. The assay was immunoSEQ multiplex PCR, and TCRdb's table has in-frame clones only and misses some. Of approximately 86,000 clones listed, around 85% are singletons. The V and J genes are TRBV18 and TRBJ1-5; D unclear. Source material: peripheral blood. The source of this sequence is a man aged 45-60 years with acute or convalescent COVID-19. CDR3 coding DNA: TGTGCCAGCTCACCCAGACCCGAGGGCAATCAGCCCCAGCATTTT. Translating gives CASSPRPEGNQPQHF. The variable domain in full, completed from reference TRBV18 and TRBJ1-5, reads NAGVMQNPRHLVRRRGQEARLRCSPMKGHSHVYWYRQLPEEGLKFMVYLQKENIIDESGMPKERFSAEFPKEGPSILRIQQVVRGDSAAYFCASSPRPEGNQPQHFGDGTRLSIL.